This T cell receptor (beta chain) was observed in a study of vaccination effects on CD4 cells after COVID-19. The germline gives CDR1 GTSNPN, CDR2 SVGIG (reference sequence). Trimming pared 3 bases from V and 10 bases from J, leaving 18 bases between. This CDR3 is 13 amino acids long. General study results and limits: Infection- and vaccine-induced clones contracted markedly late after vaccination.

Repertoires were generated with immunoSEQ multiplex PCR, while TCRdb's copy carries only in-frame clones and drops some. The sample includes 55,000 to 70,000 clones, under 80% of them seen just once. Before any sequencing was done, the ViraFEST assay used viral peptide pools to expand antigen-specific CD4+ T cells. CD4+ T cell isolation took place after 10 days of culture. The participants, recipients of two vaccine doses, got either BNT162b2 or mRNA-1273. Roughly 1.9 million PBMC were placed in each well, which was supplemented with 10 IU/ml IL-2 and roughly 10 ug/ml peptides. Points on this clone: Its target is not known.

The sequenced sample was CD4+ T cells from PBMCs cultured with HCoV-OC43 spike peptides, obtained after COVID-19 vaccination. Regarding subset: HCoV-OC43 spike overlapping peptide pool stimulation. The chain links TRBV30 to TRBJ1-1; D ambiguous. The TCR was taken from a human donor who received a COVID-19 vaccine. This chain's CDR3 is CAWSENLRKGAFF. CDR3 DNA sequence: TGTGCCTGGAGCGAAAACTTACGAAAGGGAGCTTTCTTT.